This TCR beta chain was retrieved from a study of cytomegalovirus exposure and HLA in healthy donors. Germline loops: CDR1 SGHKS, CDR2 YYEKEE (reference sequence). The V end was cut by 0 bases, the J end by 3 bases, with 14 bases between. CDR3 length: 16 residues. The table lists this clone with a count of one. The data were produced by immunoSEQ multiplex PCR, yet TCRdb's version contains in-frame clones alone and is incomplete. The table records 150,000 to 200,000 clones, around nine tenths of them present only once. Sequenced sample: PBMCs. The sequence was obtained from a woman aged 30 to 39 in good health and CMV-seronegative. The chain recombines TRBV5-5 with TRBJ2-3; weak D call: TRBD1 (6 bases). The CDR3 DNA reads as TGTGCCAGCAGCTTGGTCACAGGGATAGGAACAGATACGCAGTATTTT. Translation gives CASSLVTGIGTDTQYF. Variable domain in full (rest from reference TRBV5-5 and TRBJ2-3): DAGVTQSPTHLIKTRGQQVTLRCSPISGHKSVSWYQQVLGQGPQFIFQYYEKEERGRGNFPDRFSARQFPNYSSELNVNALLLGDSALYLCASSLVTGIGTDTQYFGPGTRLTVL.